The 26 T cell receptor beta chains below all came from one sample that was sequenced in a study of PD-1 blockade in classical Hodgkin lymphoma. The protocol was immunoSEQ multiplex PCR, while the TCRdb copy is restricted to in-frame clones and leaves out a portion. This table holds 30,000 or so clones, approximately 94% found once. This sample's time point: newly diagnosed, previously untreated cHL patient sample. Sequenced sample: peripheral blood mononuclear cells (PBMCs). The receptors were gathered from a human donor with classical Hodgkin lymphoma.

V is TRBV6-4 and J is TRBJ2-1; possibly TRBD1 or TRBD2 for D (5 bases each). Trimming pared 6 bases from V and 3 bases from J, leaving 15 bases between. The length of the CDR3 is 15 residues. CDR1 and CDR2 (germline): MRHNA, SNTAGT. The CDR3 sequence: CASSGRGAGYNEQFF. Written as DNA, the CDR3 is TGTGCCAGCAGCGGGCGAGGGGCCGGCTACAATGAGCAGTTCTTC.

A single count supports this clone. This chain uses TRBV4-3 with TRBJ1-6; D remains ambiguous. The CDR3 consists of 12 residues. The germline V gene has CDR1 LGHNA and CDR2 YSLEER. V was trimmed by 5 bases and J by 13 bases, leaving 12 bases between them. The DNA for the CDR3 is TGCGCCAGCAGCTTTTGGATGGAGCCCCTCCACTTT. Protein: CASSFWMEPLHF.

This rearrangement joins TRBV19 to TRBJ2-1, with D maybe TRBD2 (7 bases). V lost 5 bases and J 1 base, leaving 18 bases between the germline ends. Germline CDR1 is LNHDA and CDR2 is SQIVND (reference sequence). CDR3 length: 17 residues. CDR3: CASSVARGGLSYNEQFF. The CDR3, as DNA: TGTGCCAGTAGTGTAGCCCGCGGGGGCTTATCCTACAATGAGCAGTTCTTC.

The chain couples TRBV18 to TRBJ2-7; 8 bases align to TRBD1. The germline CDR1 and CDR2 sequences are KGHSH and LQKENI. This CDR3 contains 16 residues. Unmatched junction bases numbered 12, after V lost 3 bases and J lost 5 bases. In DNA form, the CDR3 reads TGTGCCAGCTCACCTTCTCAATCCGGGACAGGTCACGAGCAGTACTTC. It is translated as CASSPSQSGTGHEQYF.

The V call is TRBV9, the J call TRBJ1-4, with no clear D. CDR1 and CDR2 (germline): SGDLS, YYNGEE. The V end lost 7 bases, the J end lost 8 bases, and 12 bases lay between the germline ends. The CDR3 loop spans 12 amino acids. The CDR3 loop is CASSRGEEKLFF. The CDR3 DNA sequence: TGTGCCAGCTCGCGGGGTGAGGAAAAACTGTTTTTT.

The chain couples TRBV6-5 to TRBJ1-1; maybe TRBD1 (6 bases). The CDR3 sequence is 14 residues long. Trimming removed 2 bases at V and 5 bases at J, with 12 bases between. Per the germline V gene, CDR1 is MNHEY and CDR2 is SVGAGI. Here the CDR3 DNA reads TGTGCCAGCAGTTACAGGGCAGGGGTGACTGAAGCTTTCTTT. This codes for CASSYRAGVTEAFF.

This chain connects TRBV28 to TRBJ2-4; D is ambiguous. V was shortened by 4 bases and J by 1 base, with 17 bases between the two germline ends. Germline values: CDR1 MDHEN, CDR2 SYDVKM. The CDR3 sequence is 17 residues long. CDR3 bases: TGTGCCAGCAGTTCTCGCTTTCCCCTGAGGGCCAAAAACATTCAGTACTTC. This encodes CASSSRFPLRAKNIQYF.

This clone came up once. The chain is built from TRBV7-2 and TRBJ2-3; the match to TRBD2 covers 7 bases. V trimming: 4 bases; J trimming: 8 bases; junction bases outside the gene matches: 0. The CDR3 is made up of 11 amino acids. CDR1 SGHTA and CDR2 FQGNSA come from the germline V gene. The CDR3 protein is CASSSSGTQYF. In DNA, the CDR3 is TGTGCCAGCAGCTCTAGCGGTACGCAGTATTTT.

This sequence joins TRBV5-1 and TRBJ2-5; D uncertain. This CDR3 region has 13 residues. Trimming cost V 7 bases and J 4 bases, with 14 bases left between them. In germline, CDR1 is SGHRS, CDR2 YFSETQ. This CDR3 is CASQNPYGETQYF. For the CDR3, the DNA is TGCGCCAGCCAGAACCCCTACGGAGAGACCCAGTACTTC.

This sequence joins TRBV29-1 and TRBJ1-1; D not certain. With 4 bases removed from V and 5 bases from J, the gap between germline ends came to 5 bases. There are 10 residues in the CDR3. The germline gives CDR1 SQVTM, CDR2 ANQGSEA. CDR3 sequence (DNA): TGCAGCGTTGGCATAACTGAAGCTTTCTTT. Amino acid sequence: CSVGITEAFF.

The rearrangement joins TRBV6-1 to TRBJ1-5; D possibly corresponds to TRBD1 (5 bases). The CDR3 totals 15 residues. The germline V gene encodes CDR1 MNHNS and CDR2 SASEGT. Trimming pared 6 bases from V and 7 bases from J, leaving 19 bases between. The CDR3 DNA is TGTGCCAGCAGGCCCGGGCAGGGACGGTGGCAGCCCCAGCATTTT. Encoded protein: CASRPGQGRWQPQHF.

This clone was picked up one time. The chain joins TRBV29-1 to TRBJ1-2; no definite D call. Trimming stripped 6 bases from V and 4 bases from J, with 15 bases between. The CDR3 sequence is 13 residues long. Germline V gene sequence: CDR1 SQVTM, CDR2 ANQGSEA. For the CDR3, the DNA is TGCAGCGTAGCAGCCGGGAGCCGCTATGGCTACACCTTC. This codes for CSVAAGSRYGYTF. Supplemented by reference TRBV29-1 and TRBJ1-2, the full variable domain reads SAVISQKPSRDICQRGTSLTIQCQVDSQVTMMFWYRQQPGQSLTLIATANQGSEATYESGFVIDKFPISRPNLTFSTLTVSNMSPEDSSIYLCSVAAGSRYGYTFGSGTRLTVV.

The V call is TRBV5-6, the J call TRBJ2-7; 7 nucleotides agree with TRBD1. J was trimmed by 3 bases and V by 4 bases; bases with no gene match: 4. CDR3 length: 13 amino acids. Germline V lookup: CDR1 SGHDT, CDR2 YYEEEE. Written as DNA, the CDR3 is TGTGCCAGCAGCCCAGGGGGTGGCTACGAGCAGTACTTC. It yields the protein CASSPGGGYEQYF.

The J gene is TRBJ1-6, the V gene TRBV5-6, with 9 nucleotides matching TRBD1. CDR3 length equals 15 residues. J gave up 6 bases and V 4 bases, and 5 bases lay outside the gene matches. Germline-derived CDR1 and CDR2 are SGHDT and YYEEEE. CDR3 DNA sequence: TGTGCCAGCAGCGCGGGACAGGGATTTAATTCACCCCTCCACTTT. This sequence encodes CASSAGQGFNSPLHF.

The rearrangement joins TRBV7-5 to TRBJ2-5; TRBD2, the table's D call, was not compared with the DNA. TRBV7-5 is a pseudogene segment. This CDR3 is built from 18 residues. The chain's CDR3 is CVRSLDNRGLATLQTQYF. Written as DNA, the CDR3 is TGTGTCAGAAGCTTAGATAACCGGGGACTAGCTACACTCCAGACCCAGTACTTC.

The rearrangement uses TRBV5-6 and TRBJ2-3; D is unresolved. Germline CDR1 and CDR2: SGHDT and YYEEEE. CDR3 size: 15 residues. Deletions cut 1 base from V and 3 bases from J, with 12 bases between. CDR3 sequence reads: CASSLWPSYTDTQYF. The CDR3 coding sequence is TGTGCCAGCAGCTTGTGGCCTAGTTATACAGATACGCAGTATTTT. Full variable domain (remainder filled in from reference TRBV5-6 and TRBJ2-3): DAGVTQSPTHLIKTRGQQVTLRCSPKSGHDTVSWYQQALGQGPQFIFQYYEEEERQRGNFPDRFSGHQFPNYSSELNVNALLLGDSALYLCASSLWPSYTDTQYFGPGTRLTVL.

This sequence joins TRBV27 and TRBJ2-7, with D perhaps matching TRBD1 (6 bases). Trimming removed 7 bases from V and 4 bases from J, with 17 bases in between. In germline, CDR1 is MNHEY, CDR2 SMNVEV (reference sequence). The CDR3 is 14 amino acids. CDR3 coding DNA: TGTGCCAGCACCTCCTGGACAGAAGGTTACGAGCAGTACTTC. Protein sequence: CASTSWTEGYEQYF.

The chain uses TRBV7-9 and TRBJ1-2, with D unresolved. This CDR3 is built from 15 residues. Trimming pared 5 bases from V and 4 bases from J, leaving 17 bases between. Germline V gives CDR1 SEHNR, CDR2 FQNEAQ (reference sequence). In DNA, the CDR3 is TGTGCCAGCAGCCCCGGGGAGCTCCCGCCCTATGGCTACACCTTC. It encodes CASSPGELPPYGYTF.

This clone was counted a few times. The chain links TRBV7-9 to TRBJ1-1, with D perhaps TRBD1 (6 bases). Germline values: CDR1 SEHNR, CDR2 FQNEAQ (reference sequence). The germline V and J ends were trimmed by 3 bases and 5 bases, with 13 bases remaining between them. The CDR3 totals 14 residues. The CDR3 reads CASSFEGVGTEAFF. The DNA for the CDR3 is TGTGCCAGCAGCTTTGAGGGGGTGGGTACTGAAGCTTTCTTT.

The chain employs TRBV6-1 and TRBJ2-1; perhaps TRBD2 as D (5 bases). Germline CDR1 reads MNHNS; CDR2 reads SASEGT. The length of the CDR3 is 16 residues. Trimming removed 4 bases from V and 2 bases from J, with 15 bases in between. CDR3 region: CASSVLVGVPYNEQFF. The CDR3 region has the DNA TGTGCCAGCAGTGTCTTGGTGGGAGTCCCCTACAATGAGCAGTTCTTC.

The rearrangement links TRBV6-1 to TRBJ1-3; D is perhaps TRBD1 (5 bases). V was shortened by 3 bases and J by 0 bases, with 12 bases between the two germline ends. The V gene's germline CDR1 is MNHNS and CDR2 SASEGT. The CDR3 has 16 residues. CDR3 nucleotides: TGTGCCAGCAGTGACGGGGCCTCTTCCTCTGGAAACACCATATATTTT. Residues: CASSDGASSSGNTIYF.

V is TRBV18 and J is TRBJ1-5, with unresolved D. Germline values: CDR1 KGHSH, CDR2 LQKENI. This CDR3 contains 14 residues. The ends were cut back, 2 bases at V and 3 bases at J, with 8 bases in the middle. Here the CDR3 DNA reads TGTGCCAGCTCACCAGCGGGGAACAATCAGCCCCAGCATTTT. Translated: CASSPAGNNQPQHF. Using reference TRBV18 and TRBJ1-5 for the parts outside the CDR3, the full variable domain is NAGVMQNPRHLVRRRGQEARLRCSPMKGHSHVYWYRQLPEEGLKFMVYLQKENIIDESGMPKERFSAEFPKEGPSILRIQQVVRGDSAAYFCASSPAGNNQPQHFGDGTRLSIL.

Remarks on this clone: The same CDR3 is also encoded by other DNA sequences in this sample. V usage is TRBV4-2 and J usage is TRBJ2-1; 9 bases fit TRBD2. The CDR3 covers 16 residues. V was clipped by 0 bases and J by 2 bases; unmatched bases: 2. CDR1 and CDR2 (germline): LGHNA, YNFKEQ. The CDR3 region has the DNA TGTGCCAGCAGCCAAGATAGCGGGGGCGCCTACAATGAGCAGTTCTTC. Protein: CASSQDSGGAYNEQFF.

This chain links TRBV5-8 with TRBJ1-2, with 7 bases fitting TRBD1. Germline values: CDR1 SGHTS, CDR2 YDEGEE. The CDR3 loop spans 14 amino acids. J lost 1 base, V lost 6 bases, and 6 bases had no gene match. CDR3 DNA sequence: TGTGCCAGCATTTCCAGGGGGGGTAACTATGGCTACACCTTC. This codes for CASISRGGNYGYTF.

The chain employs TRBV6-1 and TRBJ1-1; 8 nucleotides match TRBD1. V shed 1 base, J shed 8 bases, and the junction held 9 bases outside the gene matches. Germline V gene lookup returns CDR1 MNHNS and CDR2 SASEGT. The CDR3 is 15 amino acids. CDR3 region: CASSEDGTGFREAFF. In nucleotides, the CDR3 is TGTGCCAGCAGTGAAGACGGGACAGGATTCCGCGAAGCTTTCTTT.

This sequence joins TRBV30 and TRBJ1-2; D unclear. Trimming removed 0 bases at V and 2 bases at J, with 10 bases between. Germline V lookup: CDR1 GTSNPN, CDR2 SVGIG (reference sequence). The CDR3 covers 14 residues. This chain's CDR3 is CAWSVVRWNYGYTF. CDR3 in DNA: TGTGCCTGGAGTGTCGTCAGGTGGAACTATGGCTACACCTTC.